This entry describes one T cell receptor (beta chain). This clonotype is large (0.1 to 1%) in its sample. No qualities accompany the bases; no much larger clone lies one base away. Relative to germline, V is 5 bases shorter and J is 0 bases shorter, with 5 bases between their ends. The germline V gene provides CDR1 SGHTA and CDR2 FQGNSA. Taken from cysteine to phenylalanine, the CDR3 has 13 residues. The CDR3 DNA has 39 bases and is translated from base 1. After labeling with CellTrace CFSE, PBMCs were cultured for roughly 6 days in RPMI containing about 7.6% human serum along with peptide pools, each at 1 ug/mL. Unfixed proliferating CD4 T cells were sorted on a BD FACSAria as live CD56-CD19-CD16-CD3+CD4+ CFSE-low cells. Enrolled adults were healthy and seronegative for ZIKV, JEV, YFV, DENV and WNV by microneutralization screening. Samples came from a phase 1, double-blinded, randomized, placebo-controlled trial of an alum-adjuvanted Zika purified-inactivated virus (ZPIV) vaccine. Peripheral blood mononuclear cells were isolated by standard procedure and were kept frozen in liquid nitrogen until use.

The library came from 5' RACE. Before sequencing, the TCRbeta libraries were pooled in amounts proportional to the number of cells sorted for each library. Total RNA from sorted cells was extracted with RNAzol RT, and cDNA was made with an oligo(dT) primer and a template-switching oligo. The TCRbeta V-CDR3-J region was amplified by PCR with Kapa HiFi between a SMARTer oligo primer and a TCRbeta constant-region primer. Illumina adaptors and sample-specific index barcodes were added in a second PCR, with HighPrep bead cleanup and a Bioanalyzer check confirming a band of roughly 650 bp. Libraries were sequenced on an Illumina MiSeq with 2x151 bp paired-end reads. In the paper's pipeline: An in-house Java program demultiplexed the reads, while MiXCR assigned TCRbeta annotations and counted clonotypes. Repertoire overlap was assessed with Morisita-Horn indices from the R package vegan, and UPGMA clustering and Circos plots of recurring clonotypes were generated. Shannon diversity and richness were normalized to the highest possible value given the input cell numbers, yielding values from 0 to 1. CDR3beta sequences were aligned using MUSCLE, distances were calculated using SeqinR, and multidimensional scaling was plotted in R. TCRdb applied fastp at Q25 and MiXCR to the public reads, then kept only in-frame beta chains. Each CDR3 protein gets just one entry, which takes the most common genes and DNA from the rows behind it. None of the V and J calls come from the authors' own analysis; TCRdb made them. This sample gives 550 to 650 distinct CDR3 sequences in total; roughly 2% of them show up just once. Around 36% of the sample is in the top ten clones.

These data are taken from a study of Japanese encephalitis immunity and Zika vaccine responses (dated by TCRdb to 2020 to 2023). The study in broad terms: Three 5.0 ug doses of alum-adjuvanted ZPIV were administered to included participants at weeks 0, 4 and 28. Roughly 13 participants were given two doses of JEV vaccine (IXIARO) 28 days apart, two to three months before the first ZPIV dose. Before ZPIV, fewer than 15 participants were given one dose of YFV vaccine (YF-VAX), while 8 or 9 participants were flavivirus-naive. For TCR sequencing, over five representative participants were selected from each pre-vaccination group, and samples were taken at week 0 (after pre-vaccination, before ZPIV) and at week 52. TCR repertoires were also analyzed from a few flavivirus-naive individuals at weeks 2, 6 and 52 after starting ZPIV vaccination. The stimulations used peptide pools from ZIKV structural proteins divided into flavivirus-conserved and non-conserved sets, or JEV or YFV peptides that matched the pre-vaccination. The ZIKV peptides, 15-mers that overlapped by 11 residues, were chosen for containing NetMHCpan/NetMHCII-predicted epitopes with affinity below 50 nM. The study tested whether CD4 T cell responses to the Zika vaccine were shaped by prior Japanese encephalitis virus (JEV) or yellow fever virus (YFV) vaccination.

General conclusions and limits of the study: JEV-pre-vaccinated donors showed higher repertoire similarity across time-points and stimulations than YFV-pre-vaccinated donors, indicating more clonotypes common to ZIKV and JEV stimulation. The analysis covered only a subset of trial participants who had three doses and adequate samples, rather than the whole vaccinated cohort. In JEV-pre-vaccinated donors, the repertoire richness of CD4 T cells responding to conserved ZIKV epitopes decreased significantly after ZPIV. CD8 T cell responses of very low magnitude were detected against ZIKV peptide pools and were observed in only a few individuals. Samples were clustered by participant, with no similarity observed between individuals, suggesting that no public TCRs were detected. The individual peptides behind the cross-reactive responses were not identified because limits on sample size made peptide-pool deconvolution impossible.

This sequence uses TRBV7-2 and TRBJ1-5, with no reliable assignment of the D segment. This clonotype originated in an adult man who received an inactivated Zika virus vaccine. Material: antigen-activated CD4+ T cells from blood, cultured, obtained during a Zika inactivated vaccine study. The DNA sequence follows: TGTGCCAGCAGCACCTATAGCAATCAGCCCCAGCATTTT. Its amino acids are CASSTYSNQPQHF.